These 21 T cell receptor beta chains were sequenced from one sample in a study of cytomegalovirus exposure and HLA in healthy donors. Primers: 60 Vbeta forward and 13 Jbeta reverse. Data came from immunoSEQ multiplex PCR; TCRdb stores just in-frame clones and leaves some out. This sample has 100,000 to 150,000 clones; around 82% occur once, and the top ten carry about 11%. Sequencing input: PBMCs. The source is a male donor in good health and CMV-seropositive.

The CDR3 DNA is TGTGCCAGCAGTGCCGGGACTAGCGGGAGCCGGAGATCCTACAATGAGCAGTTCTTC. Its translation: CASSAGTSGSRRSYNEQFF. The V call is TRBV6-1, the J call TRBJ2-1; 14 nucleotides match TRBD2. CDR3 length: 19 amino acids. The junction had 9 bases not matched to a gene; V was cut back by 4 bases and J by 1 base. Germline CDR1 is MNHNS and CDR2 is SASEGT.

The V gene is TRBV29-1, the J gene TRBJ1-2, with D hard to call. Germline V gives CDR1 SQVTM, CDR2 ANQGSEA. This CDR3 has 13 residues. Trimming took 5 bases from V and 5 from J, leaving 15 bases between them. The CDR3 region is CSVQPGSGYGYTF. CDR3 nucleotide sequence: TGCAGCGTTCAGCCTGGAAGCGGGTATGGCTACACCTTC.

CDR3 protein: CASSPRGGGEKLFF. CDR3 in DNA: TGTGCCAGCAGCCCGCGGGGGGGCGGGGAAAAACTGTTTTTT. The chain carries TRBV5-4 and TRBJ1-4, with D possibly matching TRBD1 (6 bases). Trimming removed 4 bases at V and 8 bases at J, with 15 bases between. Germline V lookup: CDR1 SGHNT, CDR2 YYREEE (reference sequence). CDR3 length: 14 amino acids.

V is TRBV7-3 and J is TRBJ2-1; 9 positions agree with TRBD2. The trim removed 2 bases at V and 7 bases at J, leaving 6 bases unmatched. Germline values: CDR1 SGHTA, CDR2 FQGTGA. The CDR3 covers 15 residues. The CDR3 here is CASSLLAGAGNEQFF. The CDR3 bases are TGTGCCAGCAGCTTATTAGCGGGAGCTGGGAATGAGCAGTTCTTC.

The chain has TRBV6-1 and TRBJ1-3; D is perhaps TRBD1 (6 bases). CDR3 length: 13 amino acids. The V gene's germline CDR1 is MNHNS and CDR2 SASEGT. V dropped 5 bases and J dropped 9 bases, with 14 bases sitting between them. CDR3 in DNA: TGTGCCAGCAGTCTTCCGACAGGATCCACCATATATTTT. Translation: CASSLPTGSTIYF.

The V and J genes are TRBV27 and TRBJ1-2, with TRBD1 matching over 8 bases. Per the germline V gene, CDR1 is MNHEY and CDR2 is SMNVEV (reference sequence). The CDR3 sequence is 15 residues long. The J segment lost 4 bases and the V segment lost 3 bases, leaving 7 bases of the junction unmatched. The CDR3, as DNA: TGTGCCAGCAGTTTGGCCGGGGACAGGCCCTATGGCTACACCTTC. Translated: CASSLAGDRPYGYTF.

The V gene is TRBV2, the J gene TRBJ2-2; D gene uncertain. The CDR3 is 14 residues long. V was trimmed by 4 bases and J by 0 bases, leaving 6 bases between them. Germline lookup yields CDR1 SNHLY and CDR2 FYNNEI. In nucleotides, the CDR3 is TGTGCCAGCAGTGGCAGGACGAACACCGGGGAGCTGTTTTTT. Translated, it gives CASSGRTNTGELFF.

This chain links TRBV5-8 with TRBJ1-1; D is unresolved. The CDR3 length is 13 residues. V gave up 0 bases and J gave up 10 bases, with 13 bases separating them. In germline, CDR1 is SGHTS, CDR2 YDEGEE. The CDR3 protein is CASSLDLSLSAFF. As DNA, the CDR3 is TGTGCCAGCAGCTTGGATCTCTCACTCTCAGCTTTCTTT.

The chain uses TRBV5-1 and TRBJ2-1, with 7 positions matching TRBD2. The V segment lost 0 bases and the J segment 5 bases; nucleotides outside the gene matches: 8. The germline gives CDR1 SGHRS, CDR2 YFSETQ. This CDR3 comprises 16 residues. CDR3 region: CASSLGAGRENNEQFF. CDR3 sequence (DNA): TGCGCCAGCAGCTTGGGGGCGGGGAGGGAGAACAATGAGCAGTTCTTC.

DNA of the CDR3: TGTGCCAGCAGCGTAGGGACAAGCGTCTACGAGCAGTACTTC. Residues: CASSVGTSVYEQYF. The chain has TRBV9 and TRBJ2-7; a possible D gene is TRBD1 (5 bases). Germline V gene lookup returns CDR1 SGDLS and CDR2 YYNGEE. V dropped 0 bases and J dropped 3 bases, with 10 bases sitting between them. The CDR3 has 14 amino acids.

This sequence joins TRBV9 and TRBJ2-5; TRBD2 agrees at 8 bases. CDR1 and CDR2 from the germline V gene are SGDLS and YYNGEE. J was trimmed by 2 bases and V by 0 bases; bases with no gene match: 9. CDR3 length: 17 amino acids. For the CDR3, the DNA is TGTGCCAGCAGCGTAGGGGGGAGCGGGAGCCCACAAGAGACCCAGTACTTC. This codes for CASSVGGSGSPQETQYF.

The V and J genes are TRBV9 and TRBJ2-3; maybe TRBD1 (5 bases). This CDR3 is built from 12 residues. V was pared by 1 base and J by 5 bases, with 5 bases between. The germline V gene has CDR1 SGDLS and CDR2 YYNGEE. Here the CDR3 DNA reads TGTGCCAGCAGCGTACAGGGAGATACGCAGTATTTT. This codes for CASSVQGDTQYF.

The genes are TRBV7-8 and TRBJ2-1; TRBD2 matches 10 bases. In germline, CDR1 is SGHVS, CDR2 FQNEAQ. This CDR3 has 16 amino acids. Losses at the gene ends were 0 bases for V and 7 bases for J; bases not matched to a gene: 6. The CDR3 DNA sequence: TGTGCCAGCAGCTTAGCCCTAGCGGGAGAGGTTAATGAGCAGTTCTTC. This sequence encodes CASSLALAGEVNEQFF.

The chain joins TRBV19 to TRBJ1-5; 8 bases agree with TRBD1. The germline V gene encodes CDR1 LNHDA and CDR2 SQIVND (reference sequence). There are 15 residues in the CDR3. J was trimmed by 4 bases and V by 4 bases; bases with no gene match: 6. CDR3 loop: CASSKVTGGNQPQHF. In DNA, the CDR3 is TGTGCCAGTAGTAAAGTAACAGGGGGAAATCAGCCCCAGCATTTT.

J is TRBJ1-3 and V is TRBV2, with no clear D. The CDR3 runs to 15 residues. Trimming left V 6 bases short and J 0 bases short, with 12 bases between. In germline, CDR1 is SNHLY, CDR2 FYNNEI. CDR3 DNA sequence: TGTGCCAGCAGCACTTGGCAGGACTCTGGAAACACCATATATTTT. Its translation is CASSTWQDSGNTIYF.

The genes are TRBV7-3 and TRBJ2-7; possibly TRBD1 for D (5 bases). V was clipped by 4 bases and J by 2 bases, with 9 bases between them. Germline CDR1 is SGHTA and CDR2 is FQGTGA. The CDR3 is 13 amino acids. CDR3: CASSSDRTYEQYF. The CDR3 region has the DNA TGTGCCAGCAGCTCCGACAGAACCTACGAGCAGTACTTC.

The DNA for the CDR3 is TGTGCCAGCAGCTTAGTGTCAGGGGGCGGAGAGACCCAGTACTTC. Its translation is CASSLVSGGGETQYF. The chain combines TRBV7-9 with TRBJ2-5, with 8 bases fitting TRBD1. CDR1 is SEHNR and CDR2 is FQNEAQ in the germline V gene (reference sequence). The CDR3 has 15 residues. V lost 1 base to trimming and J lost 4 bases; unmatched junction nucleotides: 5.

The chain uses TRBV9 and TRBJ2-2; D might be TRBD1 or TRBD2, each matching 10 bases. In germline, CDR1 is SGDLS, CDR2 YYNGEE. V dropped 0 bases and J dropped 7 bases, with 40 bases sitting between them. The CDR3 length is 24 residues. The CDR3 is CASSVATGGQGEKASGRSGGELFF. CDR3 nucleotide sequence: TGTGCCAGCAGCGTAGCTACTGGAGGACAGGGGGAGAAGGCTAGCGGGAGATCGGGCGGGGAGCTGTTTTTT.

This clone occurred once. V and J are TRBV18 and TRBJ2-1; 12 bases are shared with TRBD2. This CDR3 is 19 amino acids long. J gave up 1 base and V 4 bases, and 11 bases lay outside the gene matches. CDR1 and CDR2 from the germline V gene are KGHSH and LQKENI. CDR3 residues: CASSLRRLAGEGSYNEQFF. In DNA form, the CDR3 reads TGTGCCAGCTCACTACGGAGACTAGCGGGAGAGGGGTCCTACAATGAGCAGTTCTTC.

The chain joins TRBV19 to TRBJ1-1; the match to TRBD1 covers 9 bases. CDR1 and CDR2 from the germline V gene are LNHDA and SQIVND (reference sequence). This CDR3 is 15 amino acids long. Germline trimming cut 3 bases from V and 7 bases from J; bases unmatched to any gene: 9. The CDR3: CASSISGTGWGEAFF. CDR3 sequence (DNA): TGTGCCAGTAGTATCTCGGGGACAGGGTGGGGTGAAGCTTTCTTT.

The V and J genes are TRBV29-1 and TRBJ2-3, with D possibly TRBD1 on 6 matching bases. Per the germline V gene, CDR1 is SQVTM and CDR2 is ANQGSEA. Trimming left V 7 bases short and J 2 bases short, with 13 bases between. This CDR3 has 13 residues. CDR3 sequence (DNA): TGCAGCGGCAGCGCAGGGGCCACAGATACGCAGTATTTT. It is translated as CSGSAGATDTQYF.